Described below is a single TCR beta chain sequence and its context. Its cognate antigen is unknown. This record belongs to a study of long-term antiretroviral therapy in people with HIV. Broader study findings: HIV repertoires spanned narrower CDR3 length ranges than controls.

A v3.0 immunoSEQ assay was performed at survey level. The table came from immunoSEQ multiplex PCR; TCRdb's copy has only in-frame clones and leaves some out. The sample lists around 28,000 clones; roughly 85% were seen once. The CDR3 spans 16 residues. Germline V gene sequence: CDR1 SGHRS, CDR2 YFSETQ. With 0 bases clipped from V and 0 bases from J, the junction kept 2 bases outside the gene matches. Every specimen provided about 0.9-10 million cryopreserved PBMC before DNA extraction took place. The specimen was unsorted PBMCs, collected 2.3 years after starting antiretroviral therapy. The receptor was isolated from a man in his forties with HIV. The chain joins TRBV5-1 to TRBJ2-3, with 9 bases matching TRBD1. CDR3 nucleotides: TGCGCCAGCAGCTTGGGGGACAGGGCCAGCACAGATACGCAGTATTTT. Protein sequence: CASSLGDRASTDTQYF.